The 26 T cell receptor beta chains in this list originate from one sample, sequenced in a study of shared clonotypes between healthy human individuals. Measured with immunoSEQ multiplex PCR; TCRdb has only the in-frame clones, and not every one. This sample has hundreds of thousands of clones, with 85% to 95% found just once. Naive-designated CD8 cells lacked CD45RO, were positively enriched for CCR7, and omitted terminally differentiated effector memory CD45RA+ cells. Sequencing used naive CD8+ T cells sorted from blood. All receptors come from a man under 40 in good health.

This chain connects TRBV28 to TRBJ1-2, with unresolved D. There are 13 residues in the CDR3. The V end lost 2 bases, the J end lost 4 bases, and 8 bases lay between the germline ends. Germline CDR1 MDHEN, CDR2 SYDVKM. As DNA, the CDR3 is TGTGCCAGCAGTTTAGCTCACCGCTATGGCTACACCTTC. It yields the protein CASSLAHRYGYTF.

The chain uses TRBV5-1 and TRBJ2-7; 10 nucleotides line up with TRBD2. Germline V gene lookup returns CDR1 SGHRS and CDR2 YFSETQ. CDR3 length equals 15 residues. The trim removed 4 bases at V and 6 bases at J, leaving 10 bases unmatched. The CDR3 spells CASSLVVAGGSEQYF. CDR3 nucleotides: TGCGCCAGCAGCCTGGTGGTAGCGGGAGGTAGCGAGCAGTACTTC. The whole variable domain, filled in from reference TRBV5-1 and TRBJ2-7, reads KAGVTQTPRYLIKTRGQQVTLSCSPISGHRSVSWYQQTPGQGLQFLFEYFSETQRNKGNFPGRFSGRQFSNSRSEMNVSTLELGDSALYLCASSLVVAGGSEQYFGPGTRLTVT.

The chain recombines TRBV9 with TRBJ1-1; D call uncertain. This CDR3 has 12 amino acids. In germline, CDR1 is SGDLS, CDR2 YYNGEE. V was trimmed by 4 bases and J by 2 bases, leaving 6 bases between them. The CDR3 region is CASSLINTEAFF. The CDR3 coding sequence is TGTGCCAGCAGCCTTATTAACACTGAAGCTTTCTTT. Combining the CDR3 with reference TRBV9 and TRBJ1-1 gives the whole variable domain DSGVTQTPKHLITATGQRVTLRCSPRSGDLSVYWYQQSLDQGLQFLIQYYNGEERAKGNILERFSAQQFPDLHSELNLSSLELGDSALYFCASSLINTEAFFGQGTRLTVV.

V is TRBV7-9 and J is TRBJ2-1; D unresolved. Trimming took off 3 bases at V and 5 bases at J, with 8 bases between the two ends. The CDR3 is 13 amino acids. Germline lookup yields CDR1 SEHNR and CDR2 FQNEAQ (reference sequence). CDR3 region: CASSFDPDNEQFF. As DNA, the CDR3 is TGTGCCAGCAGCTTTGACCCCGACAATGAGCAGTTCTTC.

This chain uses TRBV28 with TRBJ2-1, with 11 nucleotides matching TRBD2. Germline V gives CDR1 MDHEN, CDR2 SYDVKM. This CDR3 contains 16 residues. The J segment lost 10 bases and the V segment lost 5 bases, leaving 13 bases of the junction unmatched. CDR3 amino acids: CASSGGLAGSHAEQFF. In DNA form, the CDR3 reads TGTGCCAGCAGTGGCGGACTAGCGGGTTCCCACGCCGAGCAGTTCTTC.

CDR3 sequence: CASSGLGWEQYF. The DNA for the CDR3 is TGTGCCAGCAGCGGGTTGGGTTGGGAGCAGTACTTC. The gene calls are TRBV27 and TRBJ2-7, with D unclear. CDR3 length equals 12 residues. The germline V gene encodes CDR1 MNHEY and CDR2 SMNVEV (reference sequence). Deletions cut 6 bases from V and 7 bases from J, with 13 bases between.

This clone was recorded only once. V usage is TRBV28 and J usage is TRBJ2-5, with TRBD2 identical over 7 bases. The CDR3 is 16 residues long. Losses at the gene ends were 5 bases for V and 2 bases for J; bases not matched to a gene: 11. Germline V gene data show CDR1 as MDHEN and CDR2 as SYDVKM. The CDR3 loop reads CASSRDYQDPQETQYF. CDR3 in DNA: TGTGCCAGCAGTAGGGACTACCAAGACCCTCAAGAGACCCAGTACTTC.

This clone was seen once. At one end, the junction sequence differs from germline, possibly due to a read error. The sample holds other DNA sequences that translate to the same CDR3. The chain has TRBV7-7 and TRBJ2-1; TRBD2 aligns across 12 bases. The CDR3 loop spans 15 amino acids. CDR1 is SSHAT, CDR2 FNYEAQ, per germline (reference sequence). The CDR3 DNA follows: TGTGCTAGCAGCTTAGGACTAGCGGGGTACAATGAGCAGTTCTTC. Its translation is CASSLGLAGYNEQFF.

The chain joins TRBV7-2 to TRBJ2-7; 9 nucleotides agree with TRBD1. V was pared by 5 bases and J by 4 bases, with 9 bases of the junction left unmatched. Germline values: CDR1 SGHTA, CDR2 FQGNSA. CDR3 length: 15 amino acids. The CDR3 nucleotides read TGTGCCAGCAGCCTACAGGGGGCTATGGATTACGAGCAGTACTTC. Protein: CASSLQGAMDYEQYF.

Details on this clone: Other nucleotide sequences from this sample produce the same CDR3. The rearrangement uses TRBV7-9 and TRBJ1-2; D gene ambiguous. Germline lookup yields CDR1 SEHNR and CDR2 FQNEAQ (reference sequence). V was shortened by 1 base and J by 2 bases, with 8 bases between the two germline ends. There are 14 residues in the CDR3. CDR3 sequence reads: CASSLVGENYGYTF. The CDR3, as DNA: TGTGCCAGCAGCTTAGTTGGAGAAAACTATGGCTACACCTTC.

The chain is built from TRBV27 and TRBJ1-2, with D perhaps TRBD1 (6 bases). The V and J ends lost 2 bases and 8 bases respectively, with 15 bases between them. The CDR3 contains 14 residues. Germline assignment: CDR1 MNHEY and CDR2 SMNVEV (reference sequence). The chain's CDR3 is CASSLLAGAQGYTF. CDR3 DNA sequence: TGTGCCAGCAGTTTACTCGCGGGGGCGCAGGGCTACACCTTC.

The V and J genes are TRBV19 and TRBJ2-1; 11 nucleotides align to TRBD1. CDR3 length: 13 residues. From germline, CDR1 is LNHDA and CDR2 SQIVND (reference sequence). J gave up 7 bases and V 6 bases, and 2 bases lay outside the gene matches. The CDR3 sequence is CASRDRGRNEQFF. Written as DNA, the CDR3 is TGTGCCAGTAGGGACAGGGGGCGGAATGAGCAGTTCTTC.

Written as DNA, the CDR3 is TGTGCCAGCAGCTTACAACTAAAAGAGACCCAGTACTTC. Protein product: CASSLQLKETQYF. This rearrangement joins TRBV7-9 to TRBJ2-5; D gene unclear. Deletions cut 2 bases from V and 3 bases from J, with 7 bases between. Germline assignment: CDR1 SEHNR and CDR2 FQNEAQ (reference sequence). CDR3 length: 13 residues.

The V gene is TRBV19, the J gene TRBJ2-7, with D perhaps TRBD1 or TRBD2 (5 bases each). CDR1 and CDR2 (germline): LNHDA, SQIVND (reference sequence). V was clipped by 5 bases and J by 0 bases, with 14 bases between them. The CDR3 totals 15 residues. The CDR3 DNA is TGTGCCAGTAGTCCCGGGACCGCAAACTCCTACGAGCAGTACTTC. It translates to CASSPGTANSYEQYF.

J is TRBJ1-4 and V is TRBV15; D possibly corresponds to TRBD1 (5 bases). V lost 1 base and J lost 8, with 17 bases in between. The germline gives CDR1 LNHNV, CDR2 YYDKDF (reference sequence). The length of the CDR3 is 16 residues. The CDR3 spells CATSRVRDEREEKLFF. CDR3 in DNA: TGTGCCACCAGCAGAGTCCGGGACGAAAGGGAAGAAAAACTGTTTTTT.

This clone has only one observation. CDR3 region: CASSQFPGTGAYNEQFF. The CDR3, as DNA: TGCGCCAGCAGTCAATTCCCCGGGACAGGGGCATACAATGAGCAGTTCTTC. J is TRBJ2-1 and V is TRBV23-1, with 10 bases that match TRBD1. TRBV23-1 is an open reading frame, and its role is uncertain. This CDR3 region has 17 residues. Trimming cost V 1 base and J 4 bases; bases outside gene matches: 7.

This clone was detected a few times. The J gene is TRBJ2-7, the V gene TRBV6-5; 8 nucleotides match TRBD2. CDR3 size: 14 residues. The V gene's germline CDR1 is MNHEY and CDR2 SVGAGI. V was pared by 5 bases and J by 2 bases, with 5 bases of the junction left unmatched. The CDR3 region is CASSVLAGTYEQYF. The CDR3 DNA sequence: TGTGCCAGCAGTGTTCTAGCGGGTACCTACGAGCAGTACTTC.

The chain carries TRBV27 and TRBJ2-3; D gene unclear. CDR1 is MNHEY and CDR2 is SMNVEV in the germline V gene (reference sequence). The CDR3 runs to 14 residues. Trimming shortened V by 8 bases and J by 0 bases, and 12 bases separated the two germline ends. The CDR3 here is CASYAYSSTDTQYF. CDR3 nucleotide sequence: TGTGCCAGCTACGCCTACAGTAGCACAGATACGCAGTATTTT.

V gene TRBV4-3 combines with J gene TRBJ1-2; TRBD1 matches 7 bases. Germline V gene sequence: CDR1 LGHNA, CDR2 YSLEER. This CDR3 spans 15 amino acids. Unmatched junction bases numbered 7, after V lost 0 bases and J lost 6 bases. CDR3 in DNA: TGCGCCAGCAGCCAAGACCGACAGGGAGGGAATGGCTACACCTTC. It is translated as CASSQDRQGGNGYTF.

This chain links TRBV9 with TRBJ2-7; TRBD1 aligns across 8 bases. V lost 2 bases, J lost 3 bases, and 7 bases stayed unmatched. CDR1 and CDR2 from the germline V gene are SGDLS and YYNGEE. The CDR3 spans 15 residues. As DNA, the CDR3 is TGTGCCAGCAGCGTTACAGGGGGAAATTACTACGAGCAGTACTTC. Its protein is CASSVTGGNYYEQYF.

The chain uses TRBV27 and TRBJ2-3; no reliable D call. Germline loops: CDR1 MNHEY, CDR2 SMNVEV (reference sequence). Between the trimmed V and J ends, which lost 3 bases and 4 bases, there was a span of 14 bases. The CDR3 runs 15 residues. CDR3 DNA sequence: TGTGCCAGCAGTTTCTCCGGGTCCCGGCCAGATACGCAGTATTTT. It encodes CASSFSGSRPDTQYF.

Here the CDR3 DNA reads TGTGCCAGCAGTTTATCTTTGAACACTGAAGCTTTCTTT. Translated: CASSLSLNTEAFF. The rearrangement links TRBV28 to TRBJ1-1, with no clear D. The CDR3 consists of 13 residues. The germline CDR1 and CDR2 sequences are MDHEN and SYDVKM. V lost 1 base and J 0 bases, leaving 3 bases between the germline ends.

This chain connects TRBV5-6 to TRBJ1-3; a weak D match, TRBD1 (6 bases). Germline CDR1 is SGHDT and CDR2 is YYEEEE. V was clipped by 3 bases and J by 7 bases, with 17 bases between them. The CDR3 is made up of 15 amino acids. In DNA, the CDR3 is TGTGCCAGCAGCTCGTGGGGGACACCTCCGAACACCATATATTTT. Translated, it gives CASSSWGTPPNTIYF.

The CDR3 coding sequence is TGTGCCAGCAGCTTTGGGGGCACTGAAGCTTTCTTT. Its protein product is CASSFGGTEAFF. This chain uses TRBV5-5 with TRBJ1-1; tentative D call: TRBD1 (5 bases). Deletions cut 2 bases from V and 4 bases from J, with 6 bases between. This CDR3 region has 12 residues. Per the germline V gene, CDR1 is SGHKS and CDR2 is YYEKEE (reference sequence).

This rearrangement joins TRBV28 to TRBJ1-2; unclear D gene. The CDR3 totals 15 residues. The V and J ends lost 6 bases and 2 bases respectively, with 16 bases between them. The germline V gene encodes CDR1 MDHEN and CDR2 SYDVKM. CDR3 DNA sequence: TGTGCCAGCAGCCAGCAAGGGAGAGGGAACTATGGCTACACCTTC. Its protein product is CASSQQGRGNYGYTF.

The V gene is TRBV27, the J gene TRBJ2-3; D is ambiguous. This CDR3 is built from 16 residues. Germline V CDR1 and CDR2: MNHEY, SMNVEV (reference sequence). V was shortened by 5 bases and J by 1 base, with 16 bases between the two germline ends. Here the CDR3 reads CASSTRLAKGTDTQYF. The CDR3 DNA follows: TGTGCCAGCAGTACACGGTTGGCGAAGGGCACAGATACGCAGTATTTT.